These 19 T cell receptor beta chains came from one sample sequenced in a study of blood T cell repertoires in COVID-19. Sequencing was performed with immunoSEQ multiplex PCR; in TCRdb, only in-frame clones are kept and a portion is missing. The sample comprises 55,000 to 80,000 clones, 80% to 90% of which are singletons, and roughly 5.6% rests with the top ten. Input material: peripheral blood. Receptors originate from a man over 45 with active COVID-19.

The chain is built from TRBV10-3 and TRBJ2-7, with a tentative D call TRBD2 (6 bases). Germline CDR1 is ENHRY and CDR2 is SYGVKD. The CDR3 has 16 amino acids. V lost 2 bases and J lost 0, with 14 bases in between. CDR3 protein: CAISEGPAGSSYEQYF. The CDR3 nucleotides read TGTGCCATCAGTGAGGGGCCCGCGGGAAGCTCCTACGAGCAGTACTTC.

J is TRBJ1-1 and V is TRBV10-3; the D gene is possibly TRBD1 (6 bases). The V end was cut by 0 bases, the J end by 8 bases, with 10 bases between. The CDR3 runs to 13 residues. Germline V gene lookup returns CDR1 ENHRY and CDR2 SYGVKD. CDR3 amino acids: CAISESVGQEAFF. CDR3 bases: TGTGCCATCAGTGAGTCGGTTGGACAGGAAGCTTTCTTT.

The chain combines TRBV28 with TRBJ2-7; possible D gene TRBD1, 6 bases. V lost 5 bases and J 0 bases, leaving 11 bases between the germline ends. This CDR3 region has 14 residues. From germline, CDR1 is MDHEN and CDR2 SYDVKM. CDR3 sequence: CASSVGDNSYEQYF. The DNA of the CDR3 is TGTGCCAGCAGTGTAGGGGACAACTCCTACGAGCAGTACTTC.

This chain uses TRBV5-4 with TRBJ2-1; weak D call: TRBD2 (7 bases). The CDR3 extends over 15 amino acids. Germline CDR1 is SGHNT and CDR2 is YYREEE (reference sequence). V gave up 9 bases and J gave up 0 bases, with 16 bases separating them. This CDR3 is CAIGGGGASYNEQFF. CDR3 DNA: TGTGCCATCGGAGGGGGGGGCGCCTCCTACAATGAGCAGTTCTTC.

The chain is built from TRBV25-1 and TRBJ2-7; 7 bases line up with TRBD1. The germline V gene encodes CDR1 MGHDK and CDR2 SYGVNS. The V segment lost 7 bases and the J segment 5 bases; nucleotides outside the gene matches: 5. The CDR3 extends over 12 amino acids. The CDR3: CASKRGPHEQYF. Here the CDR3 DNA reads TGTGCCAGCAAGAGGGGGCCTCACGAGCAGTACTTC.

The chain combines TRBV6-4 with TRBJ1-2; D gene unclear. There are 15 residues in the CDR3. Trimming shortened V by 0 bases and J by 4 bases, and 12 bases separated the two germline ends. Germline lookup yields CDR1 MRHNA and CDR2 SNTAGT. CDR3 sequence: CASSDSAEGGYGYTF. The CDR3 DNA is TGTGCCAGCAGTGACTCCGCGGAGGGTGGCTATGGCTACACCTTC.

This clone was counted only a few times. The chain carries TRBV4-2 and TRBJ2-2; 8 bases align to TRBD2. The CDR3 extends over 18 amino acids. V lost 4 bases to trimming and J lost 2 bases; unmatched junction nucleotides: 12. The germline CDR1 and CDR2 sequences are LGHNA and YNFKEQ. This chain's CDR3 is CASSPRLQRGKNTGELFF. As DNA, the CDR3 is TGTGCCAGCAGCCCGCGACTGCAGCGGGGGAAAAACACCGGGGAGCTGTTTTTT.

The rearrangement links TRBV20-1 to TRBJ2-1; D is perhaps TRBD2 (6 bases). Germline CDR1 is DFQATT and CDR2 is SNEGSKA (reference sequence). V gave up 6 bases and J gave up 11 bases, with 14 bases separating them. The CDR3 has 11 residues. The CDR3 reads CSAAGRPKQFF. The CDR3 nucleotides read TGCAGTGCCGCGGGGCGGCCAAAGCAGTTCTTC.

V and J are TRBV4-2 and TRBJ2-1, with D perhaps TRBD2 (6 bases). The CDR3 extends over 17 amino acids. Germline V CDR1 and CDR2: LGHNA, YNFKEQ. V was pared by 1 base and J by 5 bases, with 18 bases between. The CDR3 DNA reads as TGTGCCAGCAGCCAAGCCGGTCGCCGCGGCGGGAACAATGAGCAGTTCTTC. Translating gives CASSQAGRRGGNNEQFF.

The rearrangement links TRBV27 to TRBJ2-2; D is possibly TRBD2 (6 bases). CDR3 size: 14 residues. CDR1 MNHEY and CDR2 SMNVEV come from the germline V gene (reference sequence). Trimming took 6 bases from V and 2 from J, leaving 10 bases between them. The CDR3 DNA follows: TGTGCCAGCAGCGAGGGAGGTAACACCGGGGAGCTGTTTTTT. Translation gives CASSEGGNTGELFF.

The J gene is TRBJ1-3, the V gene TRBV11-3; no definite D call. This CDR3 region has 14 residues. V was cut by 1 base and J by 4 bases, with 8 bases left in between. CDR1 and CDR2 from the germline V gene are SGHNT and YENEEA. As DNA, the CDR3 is TGTGCCAGCAGCTTAGGGGAGTCCGGAAACACCATATATTTT. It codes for CASSLGESGNTIYF.

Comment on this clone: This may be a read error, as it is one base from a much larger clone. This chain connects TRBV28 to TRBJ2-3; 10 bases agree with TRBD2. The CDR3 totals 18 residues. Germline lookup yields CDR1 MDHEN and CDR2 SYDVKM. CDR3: CASSLYSSGSLSIDTQYF. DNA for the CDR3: TGTGCCAGCAGTTTGTATTCTAGCGGGAGCCTAAGCATAGATACGCAGTATTTT.

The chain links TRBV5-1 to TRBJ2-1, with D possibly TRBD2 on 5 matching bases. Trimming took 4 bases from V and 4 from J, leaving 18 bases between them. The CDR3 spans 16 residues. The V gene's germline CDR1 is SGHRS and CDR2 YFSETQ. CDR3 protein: CASSPRPSPLYNEQFF. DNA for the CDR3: TGCGCCAGCAGCCCTAGGCCTAGCCCCCTTTACAATGAGCAGTTCTTC.

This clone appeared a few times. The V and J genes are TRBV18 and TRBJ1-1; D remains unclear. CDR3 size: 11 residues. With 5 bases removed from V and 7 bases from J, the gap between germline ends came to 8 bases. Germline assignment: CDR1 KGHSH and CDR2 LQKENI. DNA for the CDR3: TGTGCCAGCTCATCGCGCCTTGAAGCTTTCTTT. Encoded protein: CASSSRLEAFF. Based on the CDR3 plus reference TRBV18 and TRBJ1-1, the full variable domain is NAGVMQNPRHLVRRRGQEARLRCSPMKGHSHVYWYRQLPEEGLKFMVYLQKENIIDESGMPKERFSAEFPKEGPSILRIQQVVRGDSAAYFCASSSRLEAFFGQGTRLTVV.

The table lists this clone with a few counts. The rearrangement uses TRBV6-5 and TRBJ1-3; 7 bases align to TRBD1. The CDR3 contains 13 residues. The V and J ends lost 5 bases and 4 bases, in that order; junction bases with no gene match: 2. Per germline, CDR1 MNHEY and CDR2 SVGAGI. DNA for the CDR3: TGTGCCAGCAGTAGGGGGCACGGAAACACCATATATTTT. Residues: CASSRGHGNTIYF.

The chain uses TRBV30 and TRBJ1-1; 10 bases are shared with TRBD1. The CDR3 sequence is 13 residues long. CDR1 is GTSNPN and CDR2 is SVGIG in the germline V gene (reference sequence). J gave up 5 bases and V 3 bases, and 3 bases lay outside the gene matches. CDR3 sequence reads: CAWRGTGETEAFF. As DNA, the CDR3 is TGTGCCTGGAGGGGGACAGGGGAGACTGAAGCTTTCTTT.

The CDR3: CASSQWTGASYEQYF. The CDR3 region has the DNA TGCGCCAGCAGCCAATGGACAGGGGCCTCCTACGAGCAGTACTTC. This rearrangement joins TRBV4-1 to TRBJ2-7; 9 bases are a match to TRBD1. CDR1 and CDR2 from the germline V gene are MGHRA and YSYEKL. V lost 2 bases, J lost 0 bases, and 2 bases stayed unmatched. The CDR3 extends over 15 amino acids.

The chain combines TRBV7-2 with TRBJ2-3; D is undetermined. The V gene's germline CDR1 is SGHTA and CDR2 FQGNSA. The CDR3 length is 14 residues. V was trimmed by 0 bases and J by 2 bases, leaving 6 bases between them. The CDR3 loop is CASSLAAHTDTQYF. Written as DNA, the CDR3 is TGTGCCAGCAGCTTAGCGGCCCACACAGATACGCAGTATTTT.

As DNA, the CDR3 is TGTGCCAGCCAACTGGTGCGGGGTTCGACTAATGAAAAACTGTTTTTT. Protein product: CASQLVRGSTNEKLFF. The genes are TRBV18 and TRBJ1-4; D is undetermined. The CDR3 is made up of 16 amino acids. Trimming shortened V by 8 bases and J by 2 bases, and 18 bases separated the two germline ends. CDR1 and CDR2 (germline): KGHSH, LQKENI.